Listed here are 17 T cell receptor beta chains from one sample, sequenced in a study of T-cell memory formation after mild COVID-19. MiXCR, run by TCRdb on the 5' RACE reads, gives a single entry per CDR3 protein. Of approximately 260,000 distinct CDR3 sequences listed, over 15% are singletons. What was sequenced was PBMCs or a T cell subset sorted from them (not recorded which). The origin of the receptors is a young man who had mild COVID-19 (a few samples of this study predate the infection). Cell type and time point are not known.

This clonotype was detected ten times or more. The chain couples TRBV6-2 or TRBV6-3 to TRBJ2-7, with D perhaps given as TRBD1 or TRBD2 (5 bases each). The V end was cut by 6 bases, the J end by 1 base, with 13 bases between. Germline V lookup: CDR1 MNHEY, CDR2 SVGEGT. The CDR3 consists of 14 residues. The CDR3 sequence is CASRGDDRSYEQYF. CDR3 in DNA: TGTGCCAGCAGAGGGGACGACAGATCCTACGAGCAGTACTTC.

The chain joins TRBV7-9 to TRBJ1-6; 8 bases line up with TRBD1. Germline lookup yields CDR1 SEHNR and CDR2 FQNEAQ (reference sequence). The CDR3 loop spans 15 amino acids. V was clipped by 5 bases and J by 1 base; unmatched bases: 1. DNA of the CDR3: TGTGCCAGCAGCACAGGGGGGTCCTATAATTCACCCCTCCACTTT. This translates into CASSTGGSYNSPLHF.

The chain is built from TRBV6-5 and TRBJ2-3; TRBD2 aligns across 7 bases. The CDR3 has 17 amino acids. Germline lookup yields CDR1 MNHEY and CDR2 SVGAGI. Trimming at V came to 2 bases and at J to 6 bases, leaving 14 bases not matched to a gene. CDR3 nucleotides: TGTGCCAGCAGTTACGGGGATGGCGGGGGTTTAGGGGATACGCAGTATTTT. Its translation: CASSYGDGGGLGDTQYF.

The J gene is TRBJ2-1, the V gene TRBV12-3 or TRBV12-4; 13 bases agree with TRBD2. This CDR3 contains 16 residues. With 5 bases clipped from V and 7 bases from J, the junction kept 8 bases outside the gene matches. Here the CDR3 DNA reads TGTGCCAGCAGTGGTTGGACTAGCGGGAGTGAAAATGAGCAGTTCTTC. This sequence encodes CASSGWTSGSENEQFF.

This clonotype was detected a few times. The chain recombines TRBV7-2 with TRBJ1-3, with unresolved D. The V end was cut by 5 bases, the J end by 2 bases, with 7 bases between. Germline CDR1 reads SGHTA; CDR2 reads FQGNSA. This CDR3 spans 13 amino acids. CDR3 in DNA: TGTGCCAGCAGCCGGCCCCCTGGAAACACCATATATTTT. This encodes CASSRPPGNTIYF.

At least ten counts were recorded for this clonotype. The CDR3 nucleotides are TGTGCCACCAGTGATTGGACAGCAGAGACCCAGTACTTC. Translated: CATSDWTAETQYF. The rearrangement uses TRBV24-1 and TRBJ2-5; a possible D gene is TRBD1 (6 bases). The CDR3 has 13 amino acids. V gave up 2 bases and J gave up 4 bases, with 7 bases separating them. CDR1 and CDR2 from the germline V gene are KGHDR and SFDVKD.

This clonotype was recorded a few times. J is TRBJ1-1 and V is TRBV10-3; D gene ambiguous. Germline V gives CDR1 ENHRY, CDR2 SYGVKD. The V and J ends lost 0 bases and 8 bases respectively, with 7 bases between them. The CDR3 is 12 amino acids. The CDR3 is CAISESRGEAFF. CDR3 DNA sequence: TGTGCCATCAGTGAGTCGAGAGGGGAAGCTTTCTTT.

The chain links TRBV4-3 to TRBJ2-1; 8 bases map to TRBD2. V lost 0 bases, J lost 7 bases, and 2 bases stayed unmatched. Germline CDR1 is LGHNA and CDR2 is YSLEER. The CDR3 contains 14 residues. The CDR3 spells CASSQERGDNEQFF. The CDR3 DNA follows: TGCGCCAGCAGCCAAGAGCGGGGGGATAATGAGCAGTTCTTC.

This clonotype was picked up a small number of times. The rearrangement joins TRBV4-2 to TRBJ2-1; 11 bases map to TRBD2. Germline V CDR1 and CDR2: LGHNA, YNFKEQ. The junction had 9 bases not matched to a gene; V was cut back by 8 bases and J by 6 bases. The CDR3 has 15 residues. CDR3 protein: CASRPLAGGANEQFF. CDR3 DNA sequence: TGTGCCAGCCGTCCCCTAGCGGGGGGTGCCAATGAGCAGTTCTTC.

This clonotype was observed a handful of times. The chain has TRBV7-9 and TRBJ2-1; TRBD2 agrees at 11 bases. Germline loops: CDR1 SEHNR, CDR2 FQNEAQ (reference sequence). Germline trimming cut 5 bases from V and 8 bases from J; bases unmatched to any gene: 11. This CDR3 spans 16 amino acids. CDR3 sequence reads: CASSPSRSGGGHEQFF. CDR3 DNA: TGTGCCAGCAGCCCATCACGTAGCGGGGGGGGCCATGAGCAGTTCTTC.

This clonotype was seen a handful of times. V usage is TRBV9 and J usage is TRBJ2-2; TRBD2 might be the D (6 bases). V lost 6 bases and J lost 4, with 13 bases in between. CDR3 length equals 14 residues. Germline values: CDR1 SGDLS, CDR2 YYNGEE. CDR3 bases: TGTGCCAGCAAGGAGGGAACGGGCACCGGGGAGCTGTTTTTT. Translating it yields CASKEGTGTGELFF.

This chain uses TRBV5-1 with TRBJ1-2, with a possible D match to TRBD1 (6 bases). The V end was cut by 7 bases, the J end by 4 bases, with 20 bases between. The V gene's germline CDR1 is SGHRS and CDR2 YFSETQ. This CDR3 region has 15 residues. The CDR3 reads CASSANTGRSYGYTF. As DNA, the CDR3 is TGCGCCAGCTCGGCTAACACAGGGCGGTCCTATGGCTACACCTTC.

This clonotype has only a few counts. This chain joins TRBV12-3 or TRBV12-4 and TRBJ1-2; TRBD1 is a possible D gene (6 bases). Trimming cost V 5 bases and J 6 bases, with 10 bases left between them. The CDR3 loop spans 12 amino acids. The CDR3 coding sequence is TGTGCCAGCAGTCCCCAGGGGCATGGCTACACCTTC. Encoded protein: CASSPQGHGYTF.

This clonotype was counted a few times. The V gene is TRBV7-2, the J gene TRBJ2-7, with D maybe TRBD2 (6 bases). Trimming took off 4 bases at V and 6 bases at J, with 13 bases between the two ends. Per the germline V gene, CDR1 is SGHTA and CDR2 is FQGNSA. The CDR3 spans 13 residues. CDR3 DNA sequence: TGTGCCAGCAGCTCCCGGATGGGGGGCGAGCAGTACGTC. It specifies CASSSRMGGEQYV.

This clonotype was seen more than once but under ten times. The chain is built from TRBV7-2 and TRBJ1-6, with D possibly TRBD1 on 5 matching bases. Germline-derived CDR1 and CDR2 are SGHTA and FQGNSA. The CDR3 totals 16 residues. Trimming removed 4 bases from V and 7 bases from J, with 17 bases in between. CDR3 bases: TGTGCCAGCAGCTCCCTTAACGTTCAGGGAAATTCACCCCTCCACTTT. Protein sequence: CASSSLNVQGNSPLHF. Using reference TRBV7-2 and TRBJ1-6 for the parts outside the CDR3, the full variable domain is GAGVSQSPSNKVTEKGKDVELRCDPISGHTALYWYRQSLGQGLEFLIYFQGNSAPDKSGLPSDRFSAERTGGSVSTLTIQRTQQEDSAVYLCASSSLNVQGNSPLHFGNGTRLTVT.

This clonotype was seen only a few times. The chain recombines TRBV6-5 with TRBJ1-1, with D possibly TRBD1 on 5 matching bases. The length of the CDR3 is 13 residues. Germline-derived CDR1 and CDR2 are MNHEY and SVGAGI. The V gene lost 6 bases and the J gene lost 4 bases, with 12 bases spanning the gap. The CDR3 coding sequence is TGTGCCAGCAGCCCGACGGGGGGCACTGAAGCTTTCTTT. Residues: CASSPTGGTEAFF.

The sample holds a few counts of this clonotype. The chain joins TRBV15 to TRBJ2-7, with TRBD1 as a possible D gene (6 bases). The V end was cut by 5 bases, the J end by 2 bases, with 13 bases between. This CDR3 comprises 14 residues. Germline V gene lookup returns CDR1 LNHNV and CDR2 YYDKDF (reference sequence). In DNA, the CDR3 is TGTGCCACCAGCCGAACAGGGTTCACCTACGAGCAGTACGTC. Translating gives CATSRTGFTYEQYV.